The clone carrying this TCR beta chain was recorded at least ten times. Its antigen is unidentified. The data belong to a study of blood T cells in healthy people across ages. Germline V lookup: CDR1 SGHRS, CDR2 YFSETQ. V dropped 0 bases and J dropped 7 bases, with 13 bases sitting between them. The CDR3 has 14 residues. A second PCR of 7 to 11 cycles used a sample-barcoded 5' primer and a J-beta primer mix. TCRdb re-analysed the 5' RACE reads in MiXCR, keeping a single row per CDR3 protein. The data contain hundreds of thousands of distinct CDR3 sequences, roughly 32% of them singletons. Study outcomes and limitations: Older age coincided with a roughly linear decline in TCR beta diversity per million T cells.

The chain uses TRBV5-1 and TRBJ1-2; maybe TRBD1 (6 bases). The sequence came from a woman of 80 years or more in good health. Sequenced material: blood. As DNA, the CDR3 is TGCGCCAGCAGCTTGGTCGGGGACAAGGCTGGCTACACCTTC. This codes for CASSLVGDKAGYTF.